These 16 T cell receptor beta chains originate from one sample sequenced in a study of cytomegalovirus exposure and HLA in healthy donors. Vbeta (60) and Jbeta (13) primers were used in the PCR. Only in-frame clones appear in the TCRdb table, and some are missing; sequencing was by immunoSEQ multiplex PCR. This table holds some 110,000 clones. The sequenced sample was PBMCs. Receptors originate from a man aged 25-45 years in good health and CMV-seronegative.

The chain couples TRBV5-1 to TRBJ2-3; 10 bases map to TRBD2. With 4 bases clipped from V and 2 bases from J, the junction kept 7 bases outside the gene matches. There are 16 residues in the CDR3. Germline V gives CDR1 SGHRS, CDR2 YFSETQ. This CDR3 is CASSLLAGNPTDTQYF. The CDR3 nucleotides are TGCGCCAGCAGCCTACTAGCGGGGAACCCCACAGATACGCAGTATTTT.

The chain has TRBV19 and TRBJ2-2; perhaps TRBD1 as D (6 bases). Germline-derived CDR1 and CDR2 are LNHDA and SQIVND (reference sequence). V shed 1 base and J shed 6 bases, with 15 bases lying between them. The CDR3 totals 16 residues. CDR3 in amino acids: CASSIGRGRVAGELFF. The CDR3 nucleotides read TGTGCCAGTAGTATAGGCAGGGGAAGGGTCGCCGGGGAGCTGTTTTTT. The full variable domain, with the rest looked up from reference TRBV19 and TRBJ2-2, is DGGITQSPKYLFRKEGQNVTLSCEQNLNHDAMYWYRQDPGQGLRLIYYSQIVNDFQKGDIAEGYSVSREKKESFPLTVTSAQKNPTAFYLCASSIGRGRVAGELFFGEGSRLTVL.

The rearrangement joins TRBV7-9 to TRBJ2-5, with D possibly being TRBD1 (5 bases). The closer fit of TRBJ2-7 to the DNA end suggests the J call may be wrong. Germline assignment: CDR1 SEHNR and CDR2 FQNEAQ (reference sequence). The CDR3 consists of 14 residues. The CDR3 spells CASSPLDKNYEQYF. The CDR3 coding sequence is TGTGCCAGCAGCCCCCTGGACAAGAACTACGAGCAGTACTTC.

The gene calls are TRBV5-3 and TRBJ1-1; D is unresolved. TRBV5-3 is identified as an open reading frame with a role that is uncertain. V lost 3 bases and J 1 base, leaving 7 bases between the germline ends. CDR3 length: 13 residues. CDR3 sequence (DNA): TGTGCCAGAAGCTGCCATAGGAACACTGAAGCTTTCTTT. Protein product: CARSCHRNTEAFF.

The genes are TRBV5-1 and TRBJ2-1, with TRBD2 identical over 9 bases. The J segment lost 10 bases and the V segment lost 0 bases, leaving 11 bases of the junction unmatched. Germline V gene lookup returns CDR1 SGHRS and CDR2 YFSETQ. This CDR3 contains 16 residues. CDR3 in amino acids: CASSLGWRGGGREQFF. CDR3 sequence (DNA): TGCGCCAGCAGCTTGGGTTGGCGGGGGGGCGGAAGAGAGCAGTTCTTC.

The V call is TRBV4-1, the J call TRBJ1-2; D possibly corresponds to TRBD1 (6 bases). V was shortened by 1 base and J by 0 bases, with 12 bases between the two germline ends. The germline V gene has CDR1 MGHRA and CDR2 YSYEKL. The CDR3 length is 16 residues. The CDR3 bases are TGCGCCAGCAGCCAAGGAACAGGGCCCTCTAACTATGGCTACACCTTC. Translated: CASSQGTGPSNYGYTF.

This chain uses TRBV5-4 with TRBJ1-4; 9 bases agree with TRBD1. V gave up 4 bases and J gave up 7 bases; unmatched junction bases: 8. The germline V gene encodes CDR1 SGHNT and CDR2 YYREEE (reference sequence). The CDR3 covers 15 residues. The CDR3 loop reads CASSTRQGGGEKLFF. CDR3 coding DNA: TGTGCCAGCAGCACCCGACAGGGGGGCGGTGAAAAACTGTTTTTT.

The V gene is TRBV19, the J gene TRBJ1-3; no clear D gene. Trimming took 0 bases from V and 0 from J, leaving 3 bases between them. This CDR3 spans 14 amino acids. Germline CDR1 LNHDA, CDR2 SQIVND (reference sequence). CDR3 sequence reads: CASSIDYSGNTIYF. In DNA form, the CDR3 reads TGTGCCAGTAGTATAGACTACTCTGGAAACACCATATATTTT. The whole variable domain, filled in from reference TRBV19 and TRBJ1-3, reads DGGITQSPKYLFRKEGQNVTLSCEQNLNHDAMYWYRQDPGQGLRLIYYSQIVNDFQKGDIAEGYSVSREKKESFPLTVTSAQKNPTAFYLCASSIDYSGNTIYFGEGSWLTVV.

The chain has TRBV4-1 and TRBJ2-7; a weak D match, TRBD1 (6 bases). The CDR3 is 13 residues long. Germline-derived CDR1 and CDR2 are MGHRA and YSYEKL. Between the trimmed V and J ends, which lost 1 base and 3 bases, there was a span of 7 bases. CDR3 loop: CASSQVDSYEQYF. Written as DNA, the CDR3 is TGCGCCAGCAGCCAAGTGGACAGCTACGAGCAGTACTTC.

The CDR3: CASSLQGGDYNEQFF. CDR3 bases: TGCGCCAGCAGCTTACAGGGGGGAGACTACAATGAGCAGTTCTTC. The V gene is TRBV5-1, the J gene TRBJ2-1, with 8 bases lining up with TRBD1. From germline, CDR1 is SGHRS and CDR2 YFSETQ. Losses at the gene ends were 2 bases for V and 3 bases for J; bases not matched to a gene: 4. This CDR3 comprises 15 residues. Filled out from reference TRBV5-1 and TRBJ2-1, the complete variable domain reads KAGVTQTPRYLIKTRGQQVTLSCSPISGHRSVSWYQQTPGQGLQFLFEYFSETQRNKGNFPGRFSGRQFSNSRSEMNVSTLELGDSALYLCASSLQGGDYNEQFFGPGTRLTVL.

In DNA, the CDR3 is TGTGCCAGCAGTGAAGAGAAGACTTCCTATGGCTACACCTTC. Protein product: CASSEEKTSYGYTF. The V call is TRBV2, the J call TRBJ1-2; no firm D call. Germline values: CDR1 SNHLY, CDR2 FYNNEI. This CDR3 has 14 residues. The V and J ends lost 1 base and 4 bases respectively, with 10 bases between them.

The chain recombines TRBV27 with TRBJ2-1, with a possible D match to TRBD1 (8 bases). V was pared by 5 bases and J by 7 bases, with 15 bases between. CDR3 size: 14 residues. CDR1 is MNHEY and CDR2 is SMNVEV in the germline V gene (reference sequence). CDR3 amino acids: CASSPGGQVNEQFF. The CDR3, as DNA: TGTGCCAGCAGTCCGGGGGGACAGGTAAATGAGCAGTTCTTC.

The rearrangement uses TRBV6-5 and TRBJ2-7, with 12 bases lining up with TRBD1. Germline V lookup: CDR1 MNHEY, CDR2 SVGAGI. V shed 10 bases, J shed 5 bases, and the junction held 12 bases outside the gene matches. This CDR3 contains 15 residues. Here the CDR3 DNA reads TGTGCCACCGCACCGGAGGGGACAGGGGGCCACGAGCAGTACTTC. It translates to CATAPEGTGGHEQYF.

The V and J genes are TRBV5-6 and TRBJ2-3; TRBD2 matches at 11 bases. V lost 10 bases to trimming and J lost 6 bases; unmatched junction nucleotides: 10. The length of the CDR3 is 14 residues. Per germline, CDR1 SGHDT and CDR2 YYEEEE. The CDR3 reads CASGEASGGDTQYF. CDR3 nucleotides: TGTGCCTCAGGGGAAGCTAGCGGGGGGGATACGCAGTATTTT. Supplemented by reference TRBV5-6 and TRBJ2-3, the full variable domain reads DAGVTQSPTHLIKTRGQQVTLRCSPKSGHDTVSWYQQALGQGPQFIFQYYEEEERQRGNFPDRFSGHQFPNYSSELNVNALLLGDSALYLCASGEASGGDTQYFGPGTRLTVL.

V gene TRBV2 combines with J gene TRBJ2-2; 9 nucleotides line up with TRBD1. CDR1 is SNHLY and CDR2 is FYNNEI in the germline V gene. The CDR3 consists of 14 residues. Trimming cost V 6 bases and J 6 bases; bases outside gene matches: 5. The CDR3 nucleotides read TGTGCCAGCAGGCGGGACAGGGCGGCCGGGGAGCTGTTTTTT. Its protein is CASRRDRAAGELFF.

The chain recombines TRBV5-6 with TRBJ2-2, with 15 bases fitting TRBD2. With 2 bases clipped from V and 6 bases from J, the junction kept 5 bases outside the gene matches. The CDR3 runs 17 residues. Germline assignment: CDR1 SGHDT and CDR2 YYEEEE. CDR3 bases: TGTGCCAGCAGCTTTGGACTAGCGGGGGGGAAAGCCGGGGAGCTGTTTTTT. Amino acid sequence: CASSFGLAGGKAGELFF.